This T cell receptor beta chain was identified in a study of cytotoxic CD8 clonotypes in ibrutinib-treated CLL (dated by TCRdb to about 2021). General notes on the study: The cohort was composed of more than ten relapsed/refractory and about 16 treatment-naive patients; IGHV unmutated status was identified in some 17 patients. Partial responses were observed in approximately 24 patients and complete responses in 2; after a median follow-up of 68 months, remission was maintained in some 14 patients and progression was observed in 12. Every remission and progressive disease sample was obtained while ibrutinib was still being received by the patients. Cryopreserved peripheral blood mononuclear cells were obtained before treatment, at response, and at either sustained remission or disease progression. Samples averaged approximately 260,000 productive templates and 80,000 to 100,000 productive rearrangements. Of the 90 or so participants in the trial, 25 to 30 had longitudinal samples available. Response samples were obtained after a median of 12 months of treatment, with a range of roughly 6 to 40 months. The paper as a whole reports these results and caveats: Public clonotypes were found to be uncommon and were observed to contract or remain stable during treatment; the increase in clonality was shown to reflect expansion of private clonotypes at ibrutinib response. An increase in clonality was observed at ibrutinib response, with clonality remaining stable during sustained remission and falling back toward baseline at progression. At baseline, clonality was higher than in age-matched healthy donors and showed a strong correlation with circulating CD8+ T-cell counts. Sampling times were not matched between sustained-remission and progressing patients, and lymph node repertoires were not studied.

The goal of deep resolution MiSeq sequencing was a depth between 1 in 1 million and 1 in 200,000 T cells, and coverage averaged 10x per clonotype. TCR beta libraries were generated with the immunoSEQ hsTCRB Kit. The study's processing was this. Data were analyzed with ImmunoSEQ Data Assistant and ImmunoSEQ Analyzer, with V, D and J genes assigned per IMGT definitions. Clonality, which ranges from 0 to 1, was calculated as one minus the normalized Shannon entropy of productive rearrangement frequencies. Only overrepresented clonotypes making up at least 0.05% of the repertoire of each patient were included in the public clonotype analysis. Approximately 14 age-matched healthy donor repertoires from immuneACCESS were used as controls for clonality. TCRdb retrieved this table from immuneACCESS and kept in-frame rearrangements only. Not all clones are present; in checked studies, unresolved V genes account for under half, and no reason is known for the remainder. V and J calls and clone size are copied from that table; D and trimming were computed from the DNA. Recorded for this sample are under 300,000 clones; 70% of them occurred a single time. Clones ranked in the top ten supply approximately 15% of the sample.

The sample's time point label, in plain terms: 24 months on ibrutinib. Approximately 2 micrograms of genomic DNA were extracted from cryopreserved PBMCs for TCR beta library preparation. High-throughput TCR beta sequencing was performed on longitudinal blood samples from CLL patients receiving ibrutinib monotherapy. The patients took part in an open-label, single-center phase 2 trial of ibrutinib monotherapy. The CDR3 measures 13 amino acids from cysteine to phenylalanine. Of the read, only the CDR3 DNA is kept; its 39 bases are in frame from base 1. Concerning this clone itself: Its antigen is currently not known. A junction end diverges from the germline sequence, so it may reflect a read error.

The receptor was derived from a human donor with chronic lymphocytic leukemia. Here the sequenced sample was PBMCs, taken after 24 months of ibrutinib treatment. This chain is built from TRBV23-1 and TRBJ1-1, with the D gene uncertain. TRBV23-1 is an ORF, with its function uncertain. The CDR3 protein sequence reads: CASSGVGPCFCSF. The DNA reads TGCGCCAGCAGTGGGGTAGGACCATGCTTTTGTAGCTTT.